These 10 T cell receptor beta chains came from one sample sequenced in a study of cytomegalovirus exposure and HLA in healthy donors. Primers included in the PCR were 60 Vbeta and 13 Jbeta primers. The table came from immunoSEQ multiplex PCR; TCRdb's copy has only in-frame clones and leaves some out. Among about 130,000 clones listed, under 85% were seen once. The sample was PBMCs. The origin of the receptors is a male donor in good health and CMV-seropositive.

The count of this clone is one. The chain has TRBV28 and TRBJ1-2, with D perhaps matching TRBD1 (6 bases). This CDR3 comprises 17 residues. Trimming left V 3 bases short and J 1 base short, with 18 bases between. Germline CDR1 is MDHEN and CDR2 is SYDVKM. The chain's CDR3 is CASSFTLQGQYNYGYTF. The CDR3 DNA is TGTGCCAGCAGTTTCACATTACAGGGACAATATAACTATGGCTACACCTTC.

This rearrangement joins TRBV30 to TRBJ1-2; D is unresolved. The CDR3 is made up of 13 amino acids. Trimming shortened V by 4 bases and J by 4 bases, and 13 bases separated the two germline ends. The V gene's germline CDR1 is GTSNPN and CDR2 SVGIG (reference sequence). CDR3 nucleotides: TGTGCCTGGACCCGCTACGACACCTATGGCTACACCTTC. It is translated as CAWTRYDTYGYTF. The complete variable domain, with remaining parts taken from reference TRBV30 and TRBJ1-2, reads SQTIHQWPATLVQPVGSPLSLECTVEGTSNPNLYWYRQAAGRGLQLLFYSVGIGQISSEVPQNLSASRPQDRQFILSSKKLLLSDSGFYLCAWTRYDTYGYTFGSGTRLTVV.

The CDR3 spells CASQDRANSPLHF. CDR3 DNA sequence: TGTGCCAGCCAGGACAGGGCAAATTCACCCCTCCACTTT. The chain combines TRBV6-5 with TRBJ1-6, with 8 bases fitting TRBD1. The CDR3 sequence is 13 residues long. Germline CDR1 and CDR2: MNHEY and SVGAGI. The junction had 4 bases not matched to a gene; V was cut back by 8 bases and J by 7 bases.

CDR3 residues: CASSSASGGSYNEQFF. Written as DNA, the CDR3 is TGCGCCAGCAGCTCCGCTAGCGGGGGGTCCTACAATGAGCAGTTCTTC. This chain uses TRBV5-1 with TRBJ2-1; TRBD2 aligns across 11 bases. Unmatched junction bases numbered 3, after V lost 3 bases and J lost 1 base. The CDR3 loop spans 16 amino acids. CDR1 and CDR2 (germline): SGHRS, YFSETQ.

In nucleotides, the CDR3 is TGTGCCAGCAGCCCAGGCCACGACAGGGAGCAAGAGACCCAGTACTTC. Translated, it gives CASSPGHDREQETQYF. This chain links TRBV11-2 with TRBJ2-5, with 7 bases aligning to TRBD1. The CDR3 is 16 amino acids. CDR1 and CDR2 from the germline V gene are SGHAT and FQNNGV. The trim removed 5 bases at V and 2 bases at J, leaving 11 bases unmatched.

The V gene is TRBV18, the J gene TRBJ2-1; D perhaps matches TRBD2 (6 bases). The CDR3 loop spans 14 amino acids. The V gene lost 3 bases and the J gene lost 7 bases, with 13 bases spanning the gap. Germline V gene lookup returns CDR1 KGHSH and CDR2 LQKENI. The DNA for the CDR3 is TGTGCCAGCTCACCGGGGGGTAGCGCAAATGAGCAGTTCTTC. This encodes CASSPGGSANEQFF.

This clone was detected once. This chain joins TRBV2 and TRBJ2-5; possibly TRBD1 for D (7 bases). CDR1 is SNHLY, CDR2 FYNNEI, per germline. The V and J ends lost 5 bases and 4 bases respectively, with 11 bases between them. The CDR3 spans 13 residues. CDR3 coding DNA: TGTGCCAGCAGTAGACAGGGAGGAGAGACCCAGTACTTC. Translated, it gives CASSRQGGETQYF.

The DNA of the CDR3 is TGTGCCAGCAGCGCCCAGAACGGGGCCGGGGAGCTGTTTTTT. It encodes CASSAQNGAGELFF. The gene calls are TRBV9 and TRBJ2-2, with D maybe TRBD2 (5 bases). Looked up from germline, CDR1 is SGDLS and CDR2 is YYNGEE. The CDR3 is 14 residues long. Trimming stripped 3 bases from V and 6 bases from J, with 12 bases between.

V is TRBV18 and J is TRBJ1-1; D remains ambiguous. Germline CDR1 reads KGHSH; CDR2 reads LQKENI. The V end was cut by 2 bases, the J end by 5 bases, with 15 bases between. The CDR3 runs to 15 residues. The CDR3: CASSPATIRGTEAFF. The CDR3 DNA reads as TGTGCCAGCTCACCAGCGACGATCAGAGGGACTGAAGCTTTCTTT.

About this clone itself: A junction boundary mismatches the germline segment, possibly from a read error. The chain uses TRBV27 and TRBJ2-6; weak D call: TRBD2 (6 bases). The CDR3 extends over 21 amino acids. Germline V gene data show CDR1 as MNHEY and CDR2 as SMNVEV (reference sequence). In nucleotides, the CDR3 is TGTGCCAGCAGTTTCCGGAGACTGGGAGGTGGGAGCGACTCTGGGGCCAACGGCCTGACTTTC. It codes for CASSFRRLGGGSDSGANGLTF.